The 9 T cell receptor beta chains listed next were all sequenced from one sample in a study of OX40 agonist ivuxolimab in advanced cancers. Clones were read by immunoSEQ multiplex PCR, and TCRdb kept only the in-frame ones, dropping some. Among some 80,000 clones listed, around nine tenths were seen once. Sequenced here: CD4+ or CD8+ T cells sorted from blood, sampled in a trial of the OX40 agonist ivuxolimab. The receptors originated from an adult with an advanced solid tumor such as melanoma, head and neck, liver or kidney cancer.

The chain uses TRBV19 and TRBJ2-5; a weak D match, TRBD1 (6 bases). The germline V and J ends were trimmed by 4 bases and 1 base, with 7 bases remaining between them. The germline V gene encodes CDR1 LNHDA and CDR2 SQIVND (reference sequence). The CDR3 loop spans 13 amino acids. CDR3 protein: CASSRTVQETQYF. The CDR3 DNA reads TGTGCCAGTAGTAGGACAGTCCAAGAGACCCAGTACTTC.

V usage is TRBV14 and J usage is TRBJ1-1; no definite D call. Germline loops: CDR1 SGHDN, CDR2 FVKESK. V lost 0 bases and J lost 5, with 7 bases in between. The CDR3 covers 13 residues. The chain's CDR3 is CASSQDLGTEAFF. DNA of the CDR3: TGTGCCAGCAGCCAAGATCTTGGAACTGAAGCTTTCTTT.

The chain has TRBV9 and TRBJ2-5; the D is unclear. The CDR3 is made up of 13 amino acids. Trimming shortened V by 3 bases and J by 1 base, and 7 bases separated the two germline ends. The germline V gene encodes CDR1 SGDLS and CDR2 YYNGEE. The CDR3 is CASSGISQETQYF. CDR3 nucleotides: TGTGCCAGCAGCGGGATCAGCCAAGAGACCCAGTACTTC.

CDR3 loop: CASSLTGGAGELFF. CDR3 coding DNA: TGTGCCAGCAGCTTAACGGGAGGGGCCGGGGAGCTGTTTTTT. The chain uses TRBV7-3 and TRBJ2-2, with 7 bases identical to TRBD2. The V gene's germline CDR1 is SGHTA and CDR2 FQGTGA. The V and J ends lost 0 bases and 6 bases, in that order; junction bases with no gene match: 1. CDR3 length equals 14 residues. Based on the CDR3 plus reference TRBV7-3 and TRBJ2-2, the full variable domain is GAGVSQTPSNKVTEKGKYVELRCDPISGHTALYWYRQSLGQGPEFLIYFQGTGAADDSGLPNDRFFAVRPEGSVSTLKIQRTERGDSAVYLCASSLTGGAGELFFGEGSRLTVL.

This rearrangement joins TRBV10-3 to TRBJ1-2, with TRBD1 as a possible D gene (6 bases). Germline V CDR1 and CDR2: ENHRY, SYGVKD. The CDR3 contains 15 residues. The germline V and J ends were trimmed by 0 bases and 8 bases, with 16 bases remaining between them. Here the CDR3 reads CAISESTGGAEGYTF. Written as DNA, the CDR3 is TGTGCCATCAGTGAGTCGACGGGGGGCGCGGAAGGCTACACCTTC.

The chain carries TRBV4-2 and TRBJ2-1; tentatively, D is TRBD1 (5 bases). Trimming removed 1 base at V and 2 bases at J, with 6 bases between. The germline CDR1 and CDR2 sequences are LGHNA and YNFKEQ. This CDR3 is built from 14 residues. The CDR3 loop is CASSQADTYNEQFF. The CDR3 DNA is TGTGCCAGCAGCCAAGCGGACACCTACAATGAGCAGTTCTTC.

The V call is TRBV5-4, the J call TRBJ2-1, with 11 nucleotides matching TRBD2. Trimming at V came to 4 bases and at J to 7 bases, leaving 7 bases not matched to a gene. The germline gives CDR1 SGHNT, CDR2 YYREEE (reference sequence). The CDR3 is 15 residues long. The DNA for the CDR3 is TGTGCCAGCAGCCGGACTAGCGGGTCAGGGAATGAGCAGTTCTTC. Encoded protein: CASSRTSGSGNEQFF.

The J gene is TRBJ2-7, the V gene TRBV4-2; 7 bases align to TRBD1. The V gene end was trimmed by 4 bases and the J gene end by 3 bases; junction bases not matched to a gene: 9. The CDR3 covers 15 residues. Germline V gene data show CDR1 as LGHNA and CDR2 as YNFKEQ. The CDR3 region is CASSRQTGSFYEQYF. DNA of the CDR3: TGTGCCAGCAGCCGTCAGACAGGGTCTTTCTACGAGCAGTACTTC.

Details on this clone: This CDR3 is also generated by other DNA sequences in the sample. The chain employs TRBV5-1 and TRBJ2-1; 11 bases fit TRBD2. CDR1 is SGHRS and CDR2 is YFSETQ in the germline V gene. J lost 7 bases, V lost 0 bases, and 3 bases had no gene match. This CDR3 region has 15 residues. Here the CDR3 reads CASSLGTSGSNEQFF. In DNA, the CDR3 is TGCGCCAGCAGCTTGGGCACTAGCGGGAGTAATGAGCAGTTCTTC.